Shown below are 17 T cell receptor beta chains from a single sample sequenced in a study of blood T cell repertoires in COVID-19. The protocol was immunoSEQ multiplex PCR, while the TCRdb copy is restricted to in-frame clones and leaves out a portion. The sample has approximately 390,000 clones, about 87% seen once. Source material: PBMCs or T cells enriched from blood (not recorded which). These receptors were obtained from a woman in her fifties or sixties who had recovered from COVID-19.

The J gene is TRBJ1-3, the V gene TRBV13; D is ambiguous. Germline assignment: CDR1 PRHDT and CDR2 FYEKMQ (reference sequence). V lost 0 bases to trimming and J lost 2 bases, with 20 bases between them. This CDR3 is built from 19 residues. This CDR3 is CASSLGRGVGRPPGNTIYF. CDR3 in DNA: TGTGCCAGCAGCTTAGGCCGGGGTGTTGGCAGACCTCCTGGAAACACCATATATTTT. Complete variable domain (other parts from reference TRBV13 and TRBJ1-3): AAGVIQSPRHLIKEKRETATLKCYPIPRHDTVYWYQQGPGQDPQFLISFYEKMQSDKGSIPDRFSAQQFSDYHSELNMSSLELGDSALYFCASSLGRGVGRPPGNTIYFGEGSWLTVV.

Here the CDR3 reads CSASPGTGGAEQYF. In DNA form, the CDR3 reads TGCAGTGCTAGTCCCGGGACAGGGGGAGCCGAGCAGTACTTC. J is TRBJ2-7 and V is TRBV20-1, with 11 bases identical to TRBD1. V gave up 3 bases and J gave up 6 bases; unmatched junction bases: 7. CDR3 length: 14 residues. Germline V CDR1 and CDR2: DFQATT, SNEGSKA (reference sequence).

The chain carries TRBV3-1 (or the pseudogene TRBV3-2) and TRBJ2-4; D gene uncertain. Germline V gene sequence: CDR1 LGHDT, CDR2 YNNKEL (reference sequence). The V end was cut by 3 bases, the J end by 0 bases, with 12 bases between. The CDR3 is 16 residues long. The CDR3 reads CASSQGSSLAKNIQYF. The CDR3 DNA sequence: TGTGCCAGCAGCCAGGGCTCCAGCCTAGCCAAAAACATTCAGTACTTC.

V and J are TRBV30 and TRBJ1-2, with D perhaps matching TRBD1 (5 bases). CDR1 and CDR2 (germline): GTSNPN, SVGIG (reference sequence). The V end lost 0 bases, the J end lost 8 bases, and 13 bases lay between the germline ends. CDR3 size: 13 residues. The CDR3 DNA reads as TGTGCCTGGAGTGTAGGTTCTTGGGGCGGCTACACCTTC. This codes for CAWSVGSWGGYTF.

V and J are TRBV28 and TRBJ2-3; 10 bases match TRBD1. The CDR3 is made up of 16 amino acids. Losses at the gene ends were 1 base for V and 1 base for J; bases not matched to a gene: 2. CDR1 is MDHEN and CDR2 is SYDVKM in the germline V gene. The CDR3 DNA follows: TGTGCCAGCAGTTTATTTGGGACAGGGGGCACAGATACGCAGTATTTT. Translating gives CASSLFGTGGTDTQYF.

V usage is TRBV7-9 and J usage is TRBJ2-5; 9 bases map to TRBD2. The CDR3 consists of 16 residues. Germline CDR1 and CDR2: SEHNR and FQNEAQ (reference sequence). V lost 7 bases to trimming and J lost 4 bases; unmatched junction nucleotides: 13. The CDR3 DNA sequence: TGTGCCAGCACCAGTGGGACTAGCTCAGGTAGAGAGACCCAGTACTTC. Translating it yields CASTSGTSSGRETQYF.

This sequence joins TRBV10-3 and TRBJ2-3; D perhaps matches TRBD2 (7 bases). V lost 0 bases and J lost 4, with 17 bases in between. The CDR3 is 17 residues long. Germline V gene sequence: CDR1 ENHRY, CDR2 SYGVKD. The CDR3 loop is CAISESESTGRADTQYF. The CDR3 coding sequence is TGTGCCATCAGTGAGTCGGAGTCTACAGGGAGGGCAGATACGCAGTATTTT.

The chain has TRBV5-1 and TRBJ2-1; TRBD2 aligns across 8 bases. Unmatched junction bases numbered 17, after V lost 0 bases and J lost 6 bases. Germline CDR1 reads SGHRS; CDR2 reads YFSETQ. This CDR3 region has 19 residues. The CDR3 bases are TGCGCCAGCAGCTTGGTAATTAGCGGGAAGGCGTGGGTTGGCAATGAGCAGTTCTTC. Translation: CASSLVISGKAWVGNEQFF.

The V gene is TRBV5-1, the J gene TRBJ2-7; TRBD2 is a possible D gene (6 bases). The germline CDR1 and CDR2 sequences are SGHRS and YFSETQ. This CDR3 has 14 amino acids. V lost 0 bases, J lost 2 bases, and 9 bases lay in between. CDR3 region: CASSLAGTPYEQYF. CDR3 in DNA: TGCGCCAGCAGCTTGGCCGGGACTCCCTACGAGCAGTACTTC.

The CDR3 DNA follows: TGTGCCACCAGTGAACAGGGAGGGGATACGCAGTATTTT. Translated, it gives CATSEQGGDTQYF. This chain links TRBV24-1 with TRBJ2-3; maybe TRBD2 (7 bases). The CDR3 sequence is 13 residues long. The V end was cut by 4 bases, the J end by 6 bases, with 10 bases between. Germline CDR1 KGHDR, CDR2 SFDVKD.

J is TRBJ2-1 and V is TRBV7-2; TRBD2 agrees at 14 bases. The germline V gene encodes CDR1 SGHTA and CDR2 FQGNSA. The CDR3 has 18 amino acids. V shed 5 bases, J shed 6 bases, and the junction held 12 bases outside the gene matches. Here the CDR3 DNA reads TGTGCCAGCAGCCCCCCCGGTGGGGGACTAGCGGGGGTCAATGAGCAGTTCTTC. Amino acid sequence: CASSPPGGGLAGVNEQFF.

The chain joins TRBV24-1 to TRBJ2-2; 7 bases match TRBD1. The ends lost 4 bases at V and 3 bases at J; junction bases unmatched: 4. Germline V lookup: CDR1 KGHDR, CDR2 SFDVKD. The CDR3 spans 15 residues. CDR3 loop: CATSDAGTDTGELFF. The CDR3 bases are TGTGCCACCAGTGACGCCGGGACAGACACCGGGGAGCTGTTTTTT.

V usage is TRBV19 and J usage is TRBJ1-3; 11 nucleotides line up with TRBD1. CDR1 LNHDA and CDR2 SQIVND come from the germline V gene (reference sequence). CDR3 size: 16 residues. J lost 1 base, V lost 4 bases, and 3 bases had no gene match. The CDR3 coding sequence is TGTGCCAGTAGTACCGGACAGGGGGCTTCTGGAAACACCATATATTTT. Encoded protein: CASSTGQGASGNTIYF.

V is TRBV18 and J is TRBJ1-1; TRBD1 matches 12 bases. The germline CDR1 and CDR2 sequences are KGHSH and LQKENI. The V and J ends lost 5 bases and 4 bases, in that order; junction bases with no gene match: 2. The CDR3 spans 14 residues. CDR3 amino acids: CASSMGQGATEAFF. In DNA form, the CDR3 reads TGTGCCAGCTCAATGGGACAGGGGGCCACTGAAGCTTTCTTT.

The chain joins TRBV2 to TRBJ1-2; TRBD1 matches at 9 bases. CDR1 is SNHLY, CDR2 FYNNEI, per germline. Losses at the gene ends were 6 bases for V and 8 bases for J; bases not matched to a gene: 10. The CDR3 extends over 14 amino acids. The CDR3 protein is CASRGRTGVKGYTF. CDR3 DNA sequence: TGTGCCAGCAGGGGTAGGACAGGGGTTAAGGGCTACACCTTC. Supplemented by reference TRBV2 and TRBJ1-2, the full variable domain reads EPEVTQTPSHQVTQMGQEVILRCVPISNHLYFYWYRQILGQKVEFLVSFYNNEISEKSEIFDDQFSVERPDGSNFTLKIRSTKLEDSAMYFCASRGRTGVKGYTFGSGTRLTVV.

This clone came up a few times. The rearrangement joins TRBV5-4 to TRBJ2-7; 8 nucleotides agree with TRBD1. Germline V lookup: CDR1 SGHNT, CDR2 YYREEE (reference sequence). This CDR3 comprises 15 residues. V lost 1 base to trimming and J lost 6 bases; unmatched junction nucleotides: 9. The CDR3 sequence: CASSLSRGRLSEQYF. The CDR3 bases are TGTGCCAGCAGCTTGAGCAGGGGGCGCTTAAGCGAGCAGTACTTC. The whole variable domain, remainder taken from reference TRBV5-4 and TRBJ2-7, is ETGVTQSPTHLIKTRGQQVTLRCSSQSGHNTVSWYQQALGQGPQFIFQYYREEENGRGNFPPRFSGLQFPNYSSELNVNALELDDSALYLCASSLSRGRLSEQYFGPGTRLTVT.

This sequence joins TRBV30 and TRBJ2-1; TRBD2 aligns across 7 bases. The CDR3 runs 13 residues. V shed 3 bases, J shed 9 bases, and the junction held 8 bases outside the gene matches. Per germline, CDR1 GTSNPN and CDR2 SVGIG (reference sequence). The CDR3 DNA reads as TGTGCCTGGAGGGGGGGGTTAGCGGCTGAGCAGTTCTTC. This encodes CAWRGGLAAEQFF. The variable domain in full, with the rest retrieved from reference TRBV30 and TRBJ2-1, is SQTIHQWPATLVQPVGSPLSLECTVEGTSNPNLYWYRQAAGRGLQLLFYSVGIGQISSEVPQNLSASRPQDRQFILSSKKLLLSDSGFYLCAWRGGLAAEQFFGPGTRLTVL.